The present T cell receptor (beta chain) was sequenced within a study of cytomegalovirus exposure and HLA in healthy donors. Study background: Findings of an earlier analysis included 117 million unique TCR beta sequences from 190 million or so T cells.

Whereas donors were nominally healthy upon sampling, unrecorded immune exposures were probable. The PCR contained 60 Vbeta and 13 Jbeta primers. Generated by immunoSEQ multiplex PCR, the TCRdb table keeps only in-frame clones and is missing some. The data show over 130,000 clones, 79% seen once. Study-level points and caveats: Near-uniform donor sequencing depth was presumed by presence/absence analyses. 87-base-pair reads could not separate some V segments, including TRBV6-2 and TRBV6-3.

Concerning this clone: Its matching antigen is unknown. At one end the junction does not follow the germline gene, possibly because of a read error. In the same sample, other DNA sequences code for this CDR3.

Germline assignment: CDR1 SGHVS and CDR2 FNYEAQ. The CDR3 covers 14 residues. The source material was PBMCs. This sequence was found in a man aged 45-65 years in good health and CMV-seropositive. V and J are TRBV7-6 and TRBJ2-3; a possible D gene is TRBD1 (6 bases). CDR3 bases: TGTGCCAGCCCTCCCAGGGGCAGCACGGATACGCAGTATTTT. This sequence encodes CASPPRGSTDTQYF.